Below are 4 T cell receptor beta chains sequenced from a single sample in a study of CD8 T cells in ankylosing spondylitis. TCRdb processed the 5' RACE reads anew with MiXCR; each CDR3 protein has one entry. This table has approximately 250,000 distinct CDR3 sequences, under 30% appearing once. Sequenced material: blood, either unsorted or a sorted T cell fraction (not recorded which). All receptors derive from a male donor with ankylosing spondylitis or in good health (not recorded which).

Ten or more counts support this clonotype. The CDR3 DNA follows: TGCAGTGCTAGAGGGACAGGTTTTGGCAACGAGCAGTACTTC. This codes for CSARGTGFGNEQYF. This chain uses TRBV20-1 with TRBJ2-7; 7 bases map to TRBD1. The CDR3 length is 14 residues. Germline V CDR1 and CDR2: DFQATT, SNEGSKA (reference sequence). V lost 1 base and J lost 5; bases outside the gene matches: 8.

The V call is TRBV6-1, the J call TRBJ1-4; D ambiguous. The CDR3 runs 14 residues. Trimming took off 7 bases at V and 3 bases at J, with 12 bases between the two ends. Germline V gene data show CDR1 as MNHNS and CDR2 as SASEGT. The CDR3 protein is CASMKFSPNEKLFF. In DNA, the CDR3 is TGTGCCAGCATGAAATTCTCGCCTAATGAAAAACTGTTTTTT.

CDR3 protein: CATRGRLLDTQYF. CDR3 sequence (DNA): TGTGCCACCAGAGGACGGCTTTTGGATACGCAGTATTTT. This chain connects TRBV24-1 to TRBJ2-3; the D is unclear. The CDR3 runs 13 residues. Germline CDR1 reads KGHDR; CDR2 reads SFDVKD. V gave up 7 bases and J gave up 6 bases, with 13 bases separating them.

The chain is built from TRBV5-1 and TRBJ2-7; TRBD1 is a possible D gene (6 bases). CDR1 and CDR2 from the germline V gene are SGHRS and YFSETQ. The CDR3 is 15 residues long. V lost 0 bases to trimming and J lost 0 bases, with 10 bases between them. The CDR3 here is CASSLEGGYSYEQYF. For the CDR3, the DNA is TGCGCCAGCAGCTTGGAAGGGGGTTACTCCTACGAGCAGTACTTC.